Each of the 28 T cell receptor beta chains below was sequenced from the same sample in a study of molecular identifiers for immune sequencing clone quantification. In TCRdb, the PCR reads were re-called with MiXCR into one record per CDR3 protein. The sample has approximately 100,000 distinct CDR3 sequences, 36% seen once. The sequenced sample consisted of naive CD8+ T cells from blood, with Jurkat cell RNA spiked in. Subset indicated: FACS-sorted CD8+CD4-CCR7+CD45RA+ naive T cells. The receptor set was obtained from a human donor in good health. Some libraries in this study had Jurkat cell RNA spiked in.

This clonotype was found a few times. This chain uses TRBV19 with TRBJ1-3; TRBD1 aligns across 7 bases. J gave up 1 base and V 6 bases, and 12 bases lay outside the gene matches. CDR1 and CDR2 from the germline V gene are LNHDA and SQIVND (reference sequence). The CDR3 loop spans 17 amino acids. CDR3 in DNA: TGTGCCAGTAGGACCGCACCAGGGGGAGGATCTGGAAACACCATATATTTT. As protein: CASRTAPGGGSGNTIYF.

The chain links TRBV6-6 to TRBJ2-5; TRBD2 aligns across 7 bases. Germline CDR1 MNHNY, CDR2 SVGAGI (reference sequence). Trimming removed 5 bases from V and 5 bases from J; junction bases left unmatched: 14. The CDR3 covers 16 residues. CDR3: CASSNLGGRERETQYF. CDR3 bases: TGTGCCAGCAGTAACCTTGGAGGGAGGGAGCGGGAGACCCAGTACTTC.

This clonotype has only a few counts. This chain joins TRBV9 and TRBJ2-5; 15 bases are shared with TRBD2. CDR3 size: 17 residues. The V gene end was trimmed by 0 bases and the J gene end by 5 bases; junction bases not matched to a gene: 5. Germline V gives CDR1 SGDLS, CDR2 YYNGEE. CDR3 coding DNA: TGTGCCAGCAGCGTAGCGGGACTAGCGGGAGGAGGTGAGACCCAGTACTTC. It yields the protein CASSVAGLAGGGETQYF.

Notes on this clonotype: One end of the junction is discordant with germline, which a read error may explain. The chain combines TRBV11-2 with TRBJ2-3; tentative D call: TRBD2 (6 bases). CDR1 is SGHAT and CDR2 is FQNNGV in the germline V gene. The CDR3 covers 14 residues. The CDR3 protein is CASSLGTSTNTQYF. CDR3 coding DNA: TGTGCCAGCAGCTTAGGCACTAGCACAAATACGCAGTATTTT. Variable domain in full (rest from reference TRBV11-2 and TRBJ2-3): EAGVAQSPRYKIIEKRQSVAFWCNPISGHATLYWYQQILGQGPKLLIQFQNNGVVDDSQLPKDRFSAERLKGVDSTLKIQPAKLEDSAVYLCASSLGTSTNTQYFGPGTRLTVL.

This clonotype was observed at least ten times. J is TRBJ1-1 and V is TRBV5-1; no firm D call. The CDR3 consists of 12 residues. V was trimmed by 3 bases and J by 1 base, leaving 4 bases between them. The V gene's germline CDR1 is SGHRS and CDR2 YFSETQ. The CDR3 spells CASSWKNTEAFF. The DNA of the CDR3 is TGCGCCAGCAGCTGGAAGAACACTGAAGCTTTCTTT.

This clonotype was seen only a few times. This chain uses TRBV4-3 with TRBJ2-7, with a tentative D call TRBD2 (5 bases). Germline V gene sequence: CDR1 LGHNA, CDR2 YSLEER. Trimming left V 1 base short and J 1 base short, with 8 bases between. The CDR3 contains 14 residues. This CDR3 reads CASSQALASYEQYF. The CDR3 region has the DNA TGCGCCAGCAGCCAAGCTCTAGCATCCTACGAGCAGTACTTC.

With respect to this clonotype: With a much larger clone just one base away, this may be a read error. The chain joins TRBV7-6 to TRBJ1-1, with D possibly matching TRBD1 (5 bases). The length of the CDR3 is 16 residues. Germline V lookup: CDR1 SGHVS, CDR2 FNYEAQ. V was shortened by 2 bases and J by 4 bases, with 17 bases between the two germline ends. CDR3 bases: TGTGCCAGCAGCTTATCCTGGGGCAGCCTGATCACTGAAGCTTTCTTT. Translated: CASSLSWGSLITEAFF.

J is TRBJ2-1 and V is TRBV19; tentatively, D is TRBD1 or TRBD2 (5 bases each). V lost 5 bases and J lost 5, with 13 bases in between. The CDR3 covers 14 residues. The germline V gene has CDR1 LNHDA and CDR2 SQIVND (reference sequence). The CDR3, as DNA: TGTGCCAGTAGTTTCGTCGGGGCGGACAATGAGCAGTTCTTC. Translation: CASSFVGADNEQFF.

In this sample, this clonotype turned up a few times. The chain has TRBV6-2 or TRBV6-3 and TRBJ1-1; TRBD1 aligns across 11 bases. J gave up 0 bases and V 4 bases, and 4 bases lay outside the gene matches. The CDR3 runs to 16 residues. Germline CDR1 reads MNHEY; CDR2 reads SVGEGT. The chain's CDR3 is CASSSGQGAVNTEAFF. The CDR3 DNA reads as TGTGCCAGCAGTTCTGGACAGGGGGCGGTGAACACTGAAGCTTTCTTT.

Ten or more counts support this clonotype. The chain joins TRBV19 to TRBJ2-1, with a weak D call TRBD2 (6 bases). The CDR3 has 14 amino acids. V lost 5 bases and J 5 bases, leaving 13 bases between the germline ends. Germline assignment: CDR1 LNHDA and CDR2 SQIVND (reference sequence). CDR3 sequence reads: CASSQGLGHNEQFF. The CDR3 nucleotides are TGTGCCAGTAGTCAGGGACTCGGGCACAATGAGCAGTTCTTC.

This clonotype came up a few times. The chain recombines TRBV9 with TRBJ2-5, with 9 bases matching TRBD1. CDR1 SGDLS and CDR2 YYNGEE come from the germline V gene. There are 17 residues in the CDR3. The trim removed 4 bases at V and 4 bases at J, leaving 14 bases unmatched. The CDR3 coding sequence is TGTGCCAGCAGCCCCTATCTCAACCCGGGACAGGGAGAGACCCAGTACTTC. Its protein is CASSPYLNPGQGETQYF. Drawing the rest from reference TRBV9 and TRBJ2-5, the complete variable domain is DSGVTQTPKHLITATGQRVTLRCSPRSGDLSVYWYQQSLDQGLQFLIQYYNGEERAKGNILERFSAQQFPDLHSELNLSSLELGDSALYFCASSPYLNPGQGETQYFGPGTRLLVL.

This sequence joins TRBV6-2 or TRBV6-3 and TRBJ2-3; no definite D call. This CDR3 comprises 16 residues. V gave up 0 bases and J gave up 3 bases, with 13 bases separating them. CDR1 is MNHEY and CDR2 is SVGEGT in the germline V gene. The DNA for the CDR3 is TGTGCCAGCAGTTACTCTTCCAGCCTTAATACAGATACGCAGTATTTT. Translating gives CASSYSSSLNTDTQYF.

With regard to this clonotype: A much larger clone differs from this one at a single base, so this may be a read error. The V gene is TRBV28, the J gene TRBJ2-7, with D unresolved. In germline, CDR1 is MDHEN, CDR2 SYDVKM. V shed 8 bases and J shed 3 bases, with 11 bases lying between them. The CDR3 loop spans 12 amino acids. For the CDR3, the DNA is TGTGCCAGCTGTGGACGGAACTACGAGCAGTACTTC. Amino acid sequence: CASCGRNYEQYF.

V and J are TRBV5-3 and TRBJ2-7; D is unclear. TRBV5-3 falls under the ORF class, with uncertain function. The CDR3 has 12 residues. V was pared by 10 bases and J by 6 bases, with 17 bases between. The CDR3 loop is CACSPRVGEQYF. Here the CDR3 DNA reads TGTGCCTGCAGCCCACGGGTCGGCGAGCAGTACTTC.

This clonotype was found a few times. An end of the junction differs from the germline gene, which may be a read error. The CDR3 nucleotides read TGCGCCAGCAACCAAAATCCCCTTCGACAGGGAACCTACGAGCAGTACTTC. Its translation is CASNQNPLRQGTYEQYF. The chain has TRBV4-1 and TRBJ2-7, with 7 bases fitting TRBD1. In germline, CDR1 is MGHRA, CDR2 YSYEKL. The CDR3 is 17 residues long.

J is TRBJ2-3 and V is TRBV15; D unclear. CDR3 length: 14 amino acids. Germline CDR1 and CDR2: LNHNV and YYDKDF (reference sequence). Trimming took 1 base from V and 5 from J, leaving 10 bases between them. CDR3 loop: CATSRGAGLDTQYF. CDR3 DNA sequence: TGTGCCACCAGCAGAGGGGCCGGTCTAGATACGCAGTATTTT.

The chain combines TRBV10-1 with TRBJ2-2, with D maybe TRBD1 (6 bases). This CDR3 contains 13 residues. V lost 6 bases, J lost 6 bases, and 11 bases lay in between. Germline-derived CDR1 and CDR2 are WNHNN and SYGVQD (reference sequence). The CDR3 DNA follows: TGCGCCAGCAGCCCCTGGGGGCCCGGGGAGCTGTTTTTT. It codes for CASSPWGPGELFF.

This chain links TRBV5-6 with TRBJ2-7, with D possibly being TRBD1 (5 bases). Trimming pared 1 base from V and 5 bases from J, leaving 10 bases between. Germline loops: CDR1 SGHDT, CDR2 YYEEEE. This CDR3 comprises 13 residues. As DNA, the CDR3 is TGTGCCAGCAGCTTGACAACAGGAAACGAGCAGTACTTC. This translates into CASSLTTGNEQYF.

In its sample, this clonotype was seen a few times. This chain links TRBV4-3 with TRBJ2-1, with D perhaps matching TRBD2 (6 bases). Germline V gene sequence: CDR1 LGHNA, CDR2 YSLEER. This CDR3 is built from 17 residues. Trimming pared 2 bases from V and 5 bases from J, leaving 19 bases between. The CDR3 DNA reads TGCGCCAGCAGCCAAACCACGGTAGGGAGGCGCAACAATGAGCAGTTCTTC. Its protein product is CASSQTTVGRRNNEQFF.

The chain carries TRBV20-1 and TRBJ2-2; D could derive from TRBD1 or TRBD2 (6 bases each). CDR3 size: 15 residues. Germline CDR1 reads DFQATT; CDR2 reads SNEGSKA (reference sequence). V dropped 4 bases and J dropped 4 bases, with 16 bases sitting between them. The CDR3 nucleotides are TGCAGTGCTATCGGGGGCGCACGGGGCACCGGGGAGCTGTTTTTT. Translated, it gives CSAIGGARGTGELFF.

As concerns this clonotype: A much larger clone differs by one base, so this may be a read error. The V and J genes are TRBV29-1 and TRBJ2-5, with a weak D call TRBD2 (6 bases). V was cut by 0 bases and J by 7 bases, with 15 bases left in between. In germline, CDR1 is SQVTM, CDR2 ANQGSEA. The CDR3 runs to 14 residues. DNA for the CDR3: TGCAGCGTTGAAGACCGCCAGGAAGCGGGGACCCAGTACTTC. This translates into CSVEDRQEAGTQYF.

A note on this clonotype: A read error may explain this, as a much larger clone is one base away. As the CDR3 is not closed by the conserved phenylalanine or tryptophan, this likely results from a read error. The J gene is TRBJ2-3, the V gene TRBV28; D not certain. Germline V gives CDR1 MDHEN, CDR2 SYDVKM. V was cut by 2 bases and J by 4 bases, with 7 bases left in between. The CDR3 is 13 residues long. The DNA of the CDR3 is TGTGCCAGCAGTTTAACGGCAGCAGATACGCAGTATTCT. It specifies CASSLTAADTQYS.

The chain carries TRBV3-1 and TRBJ1-4; D not certain. The V end was cut by 3 bases, the J end by 3 bases, with 8 bases between. The CDR3 length is 14 residues. Looked up from germline, CDR1 is LGHDT and CDR2 is YNNKEL (reference sequence). In DNA, the CDR3 is TGTGCCAGCAGCCAGGTCGCCCCTAATGAAAAACTGTTTTTT. Its translation is CASSQVAPNEKLFF.

This clonotype was detected many times. The chain joins TRBV6-5 to TRBJ1-2; D is undetermined. Germline loops: CDR1 MNHEY, CDR2 SVGAGI. CDR3 length: 13 amino acids. V was clipped by 4 bases and J by 0 bases, with 6 bases between them. The CDR3 sequence: CASSSLSNYGYTF. The DNA for the CDR3 is TGTGCCAGCAGTTCCCTATCTAACTATGGCTACACCTTC.

This chain links TRBV27 with TRBJ2-3; D call uncertain. The CDR3 is made up of 15 amino acids. V lost 2 bases, J lost 5 bases, and 14 bases lay in between. CDR1 is MNHEY, CDR2 SMNVEV, per germline (reference sequence). The CDR3 DNA reads as TGTGCCAGCAGTTTACGTATCGGCCGTTTAGATACGCAGTATTTT. It yields the protein CASSLRIGRLDTQYF.

On this clonotype itself: This may be a read error: a much more frequent sequence differs by one nucleotide. This rearrangement joins TRBV5-6 to TRBJ2-7, with 11 bases identical to TRBD2. Trimming took 4 bases from V and 3 from J; bases not matched to a gene: 3. Germline CDR1 is SGHDT and CDR2 is YYEEEE. This CDR3 is 14 amino acids long. Written as DNA, the CDR3 is TGTGCCAGCAGCATTGGGACTAGCGGCTACGAGCAGTACTTC. Protein product: CASSIGTSGYEQYF.

Note on this clonotype: A much larger clonotype is one base distant, so this may be a read error. V usage is TRBV4-1 and J usage is TRBJ2-5; 8 bases map to TRBD2. The length of the CDR3 is 15 residues. Trimming cost V 2 bases and J 7 bases; bases outside gene matches: 9. The germline V gene encodes CDR1 MGHRA and CDR2 YSYEKL. The CDR3 sequence is CASSQTTSGGGTQYF. The CDR3 DNA reads as TGCGCCAGCAGCCAAACCACTAGCGGAGGAGGGACCCAGTACTTC.

This clonotype was counted many times. The J gene is TRBJ2-4, the V gene TRBV2; 7 nucleotides match TRBD2. CDR1 is SNHLY and CDR2 is FYNNEI in the germline V gene. V lost 3 bases, J lost 0 bases, and 11 bases stayed unmatched. CDR3 length: 18 residues. CDR3 loop: CASSDPSGQILAKNIQYF. Written as DNA, the CDR3 is TGTGCCAGCAGTGACCCTAGCGGTCAAATCCTAGCCAAAAACATTCAGTACTTC.